The sequence of this TCR beta chain was determined in a study of cytomegalovirus exposure and HLA in healthy donors. Regarding this clone: Its antigen remains unknown.

Both 60 Vbeta primers and 13 Jbeta primers went into the PCR. Sequenced by immunoSEQ multiplex PCR; TCRdb stores in-frame clones only, minus some. Among around 99,000 clones listed, around 74% were seen once. Germline assignment: CDR1 SEHNR and CDR2 FQNEAQ (reference sequence). V lost 3 bases to trimming and J lost 7 bases; unmatched junction nucleotides: 9. The CDR3 contains 14 residues. The study's findings and limits: In an earlier analysis, productive rearrangement rates for most beta V segments clustered near 87% or 30%. TCR sequences were mostly rare, though some public TCRs occurred in many donors.

The V call is TRBV7-9, the J call TRBJ2-7; 7 bases align to TRBD1. The sequencing sample was made of PBMCs. This sequence originates from a man between 45 and 60 years old in good health and CMV-seropositive. The CDR3 loop is CASSLPGQFVEQYF. CDR3 bases: TGTGCCAGCAGCTTGCCGGGACAGTTTGTGGAGCAGTACTTC.